This T cell receptor (beta chain) was sequenced in a study of CD8 T cells in Susac syndrome (dated 2019 in TCRdb). In the study overall: Of the Susac syndrome patients who were sequenced, more than five had clinically active disease and roughly 8 were in clinical remission. The study used repertoire sequencing to test whether antigen drove CD8+ T cell activation and differentiation in Susac syndrome. Susac syndrome patients were therapy-naive, on corticosteroids (some also receiving IVIg), or on IVIg alone at blood withdrawal. The investigation overall reported the following: The study acknowledged that relatively few individuals were included in the TCR sequencing and HLA analysis. In the CD4+ T cell repertoire of Susac syndrome patients, clonal expansion was not detected.

Trimming at the junction amounts to 0 bases on V and 0 bases on J, and the germline ends lie 7 bases apart. The cysteine opens and the phenylalanine closes a CDR3 of 15 amino acids. CDR3 DNA only is kept here, 45 bases in frame from base 1. CDR1 and CDR2 are read off the germline V gene as SGDLS and YYNGEE. About this clonotype itself: Its specific antigen is unknown. Base qualities are not at hand, and no much larger clone is one base apart.

Peripheral blood CD8+ and CD4+ T cells from healthy donors, Susac syndrome patients and multiple sclerosis patients were profiled using high-throughput TCR beta sequencing. The Susac syndrome patients fulfilled recently defined diagnostic criteria for definite or probable disease. Bulk CD8+ and CD4+ T cells were purified magnetically by negative isolation, whereas CD8+ TEMRA cells were enriched by FACS. Blood was collected in EDTA tubes and processed within 24 hours, with PBMCs isolated through density gradient centrifugation. PBMCs intended for TCR sequencing were frozen in liquid nitrogen and were later thawed in a 37 degrees C water bath. The sorted or isolated CD4+, CD8+ and CD8+ TEMRA cells had a purity of 90% or higher. RNA was extracted using the RNeasy kit, and roughly 0.5 to 1 ug of the RNA was reverse transcribed with random hexamers. TCR beta CDR3 regions were amplified with the immunoSEQ multiplex PCR assay covering 54 Vbeta and 13 Jbeta segments. Bias from PCR amplification was corrected by using a synthetic template baseline for primer optimization and for computational correction. For the original study's pipeline: Reads were annotated to V, D and J genes according to IMGT and were analyzed with immunoSEQ Analyzer, with only productive sequences retained. Clonality was calculated as one minus the Shannon entropy normalized by log2 of the number of productive unique sequences. For each patient and control, public and private clones were evaluated among the 100 most prevalent clones. Susac-specific clones were defined as absent from healthy and MS cohorts, about 1,000 published viral clones and other ImmuneACCESS disease sequences. The raw public data were reprocessed by TCRdb itself: fastp quality trimming at Q25, MiXCR clonotype calling, in-frame beta chains only. Rows with one shared CDR3 protein collapse into an entry with the most common genes and DNA. It is TCRdb's table, rather than the study itself, that gives the V and J calls and clone size. The sample profile shows some 240,000 distinct CDR3 sequences; almost 97% of them were found once. Under 0.12% of the sample rests with the top ten.

Material: CD4+ T cells from PBMCs. The receptor comes from a human donor with Susac syndrome. Recombination linked TRBV9 to TRBJ1-5; a confident D gene designation cannot be given. Read as DNA, the sequence is TGTGCCAGCAGCGTAGCTGGCGATAGCAATCAGCCCCAGCATTTT. Its protein is CASSVAGDSNQPQHF.